This is a list of T cell receptor beta chains from one sample in a study of human T cells and chemical hapten exposure. One entry per CDR3 protein results from TCRdb running MiXCR on the RACE reads. This sample has some 110,000 distinct CDR3 sequences; about 12% occur once, and the top ten carry 1.6%. The starting material was whole blood, obtained in connection with sensitization to the hapten diphenylcyclopropenone (DPC). The receptors come from a woman in her 50s with alopecia areata. Some clones in this sample may be carry-over from other donors' samples. Both conserved end residues are part of each CDR3. A D gene is named only where the DNA matches it firmly. Expanded clones are given a class, and other clones once, few, many or no size at all.

V gene: TRBV30
clone size: many
CDR3 length: 17
J gene: TRBJ2-6
D gene: NA
CDR3 DNA: TGTGCCTGGAGTATCAGGGAACTCTTCTCTGGGGCCAACGTCCTGACTTTC
CDR3 protein: CAWSIRELFSGANVLTF

V gene: TRBV7-6
clone size: few
CDR3 length: 15
J gene: TRBJ2-6
D gene: NA
CDR3 DNA: TGTGCCAGCAGCTCGAATTTACCCGGGGCCAACGTCCTGACTTTC
CDR3 protein: CASSSNLPGANVLTF

V gene: TRBV7-2
clone size: NA
CDR3 length: 16
J gene: TRBJ2-4
D gene: TRBD2
CDR3 DNA: TGTGCCAGCAGCTTAGGGCTAGCGGGAGTTCAAAACATTCAGTACTTC
CDR3 protein: CASSLGLAGVQNIQYF

V gene: TRBV6-5
clone size: few
CDR3 length: 13
J gene: TRBJ1-1
D gene: NA
CDR3 DNA: TGTGCCAGCAGTTACAACAGGAACACTGAAGCTTTCTTT
CDR3 protein: CASSYNRNTEAFF

V gene: TRBV6-4
clone size: NA
CDR3 length: 14
J gene: TRBJ2-3
D gene: TRBD2
CDR3 DNA: TGTGCCAGCAGACTAGCGGAATTGTCGGATACGCAGTATTTT
CDR3 protein: CASRLAELSDTQYF

V gene: TRBV7-9
clone size: few
CDR3 length: 14
J gene: TRBJ2-1
D gene: TRBD1
CDR3 DNA: TGTGCCAGCAGCCGGGGACAGCAAAACAATGAGCAGTTCTTC
CDR3 protein: CASSRGQQNNEQFF

V gene: TRBV18
clone size: NA
CDR3 length: 15
J gene: TRBJ1-1
D gene: NA
CDR3 DNA: TGTGCCAGCCGTCCCTCCCAGGGCATGAACACTGAAGCTTTCTTT
CDR3 protein: CASRPSQGMNTEAFF

V gene: TRBV19
clone size: many
CDR3 length: 15
J gene: TRBJ1-5
D gene: NA
CDR3 DNA: TGTGCCAGTAATAGGGTGCGGATAAGCAATCAGCCCCAGCATTTT
CDR3 protein: CASNRVRISNQPQHF

V gene: TRBV18
clone size: NA
CDR3 length: 18
J gene: TRBJ2-1
D gene: TRBD2
CDR3 DNA: TGTGCCAGCTCACCCCTCCTTAGCGGGCCGAGCTCCTACAATGAGCAGTTCTTC
CDR3 protein: CASSPLLSGPSSYNEQFF

V gene: TRBV29-1
clone size: few
CDR3 length: 13
J gene: TRBJ2-7
D gene: NA
CDR3 DNA: TGCAGCGCAGATCTTGGAGGGTCCTACGAGCAGTACTTC
CDR3 protein: CSADLGGSYEQYF

V gene: TRBV11-2
clone size: NA
CDR3 length: 13
J gene: TRBJ1-2
D gene: NA
CDR3 DNA: TGTGCCAGCAGCTCTGGGGGAAACTATGGCTACACCTTC
CDR3 protein: CASSSGGNYGYTF

V gene: TRBV2
clone size: few
CDR3 length: 12
J gene: TRBJ1-3
D gene: NA
CDR3 DNA: TGTGCCAGCCAGGGAGCTGGAAACACCATATATTTT
CDR3 protein: CASQGAGNTIYF

V gene: TRBV20-1
clone size: many
CDR3 length: 11
J gene: TRBJ2-7
D gene: NA
CDR3 DNA: TGCAGTGCTGGGGGGACATACGAGCAGTACTTC
CDR3 protein: CSAGGTYEQYF

V gene: TRBV7-8
clone size: NA
CDR3 length: 12
J gene: TRBJ1-1
D gene: NA
CDR3 DNA: TGTGCCAGCAGCCCCGATTACGCTGAAGCTTTCTTT
CDR3 protein: CASSPDYAEAFF

V gene: TRBV20-1
clone size: many
CDR3 length: 14
J gene: TRBJ2-1
D gene: NA
CDR3 DNA: TGCAGTGCTAGGAGACCCGGTTCGATGGACGGGCAGTTCTTC
CDR3 protein: CSARRPGSMDGQFF

V gene: TRBV28
clone size: NA
CDR3 length: 17
J gene: TRBJ2-4
D gene: NA
CDR3 DNA: TGTGCCAGCAGTTTAGTAGGGCGAAGTCTAGCCAAAAACATTCAGTACTTC
CDR3 protein: CASSLVGRSLAKNIQYF

V gene: TRBV19
clone size: few
CDR3 length: 17
J gene: TRBJ2-6
D gene: TRBD1
CDR3 DNA: TGTGCCAGTAGTATGGGACAGGGGGCTGGTGGGGCCAACGTCCTGACTTTC
CDR3 protein: CASSMGQGAGGANVLTF

V gene: TRBV12-3/TRBV12-4
clone size: few
CDR3 length: 17
J gene: TRBJ1-3
D gene: TRBD1
CDR3 DNA: TGTGCCAGCGCCCCCTCATTTAACAGGGGGCTTGGAAACACCATATATTTT
CDR3 protein: CASAPSFNRGLGNTIYF

V gene: TRBV27
clone size: few
CDR3 length: 16
J gene: TRBJ1-3
D gene: TRBD1
CDR3 DNA: TGTGCCAGCAGTAAGGGACAGGGGTGGGCTGGAAACACCATATATTTT
CDR3 protein: CASSKGQGWAGNTIYF

V gene: TRBV6-1
clone size: NA
CDR3 length: 14
J gene: TRBJ2-2
D gene: NA
CDR3 DNA: TGTGCCAGCAGTGAATCCCCCTCCACCGGGGAGCTGTTTTTT
CDR3 protein: CASSESPSTGELFF

V gene: TRBV5-1
clone size: NA
CDR3 length: 12
J gene: TRBJ2-7
D gene: NA
CDR3 DNA: TGCGCCAGCAGCTCAGGGGAGAACGAGCAGTACTTC
CDR3 protein: CASSSGENEQYF

V gene: TRBV6-2/TRBV6-3
clone size: NA
CDR3 length: 14
J gene: TRBJ2-1
D gene: NA
CDR3 DNA: TGTGCCAGCACACTCGGCGGTAATTACAATGAGCAGTTCTTC
CDR3 protein: CASTLGGNYNEQFF

V gene: TRBV15
clone size: NA
CDR3 length: 16
J gene: TRBJ1-2
D gene: NA
CDR3 DNA: TGTGCCACCAGCGCAAAGGGCGGGACCGCAGCTTATGGCTACACCTTC
CDR3 protein: CATSAKGGTAAYGYTF

V gene: TRBV4-3
clone size: NA
CDR3 length: 16
J gene: TRBJ2-2
D gene: NA
CDR3 DNA: TGCGCCAGCAGCCGAACTGCCGGGGGGCTCACCGGGGAGCTGTTTTTT
CDR3 protein: CASSRTAGGLTGELFF

V gene: TRBV6-6
clone size: NA
CDR3 length: 12
J gene: TRBJ1-6
D gene: NA
CDR3 DNA: TGTGCCAGCAGCTACGGAGGGGGGGTCCTCCACTTT
CDR3 protein: CASSYGGGVLHF

V gene: TRBV5-1
clone size: few
CDR3 length: 13
J gene: TRBJ2-1
D gene: TRBD2
CDR3 DNA: TGCGCCAGCAGCTATGGACTAGCGAATGAGCAGTTCTTC
CDR3 protein: CASSYGLANEQFF

V gene: TRBV29-1
clone size: few
CDR3 length: 14
J gene: TRBJ2-3
D gene: NA
CDR3 DNA: TGCAGCACCCATAGGGGGAGTAAGGGAGATACGCAGTATTTT
CDR3 protein: CSTHRGSKGDTQYF

V gene: TRBV20-1
clone size: many
CDR3 length: 15
J gene: TRBJ2-7
D gene: NA
CDR3 DNA: TGCAGTGCTCCCAGAGGGGGGGGCCCTAACGACGAGCAGTACTTC
CDR3 protein: CSAPRGGGPNDEQYF

V gene: TRBV28
clone size: NA
CDR3 length: 14
J gene: TRBJ1-1
D gene: TRBD1
CDR3 DNA: TGTGCCAGCATAGCGGGACAGGTGAACACTGAAGCTTTCTTT
CDR3 protein: CASIAGQVNTEAFF

V gene: TRBV7-6
clone size: many
CDR3 length: 14
J gene: TRBJ1-2
D gene: NA
CDR3 DNA: TGTGCCAGCAGCTTGGGGGGATCTAACTATGGCTACACCTTC
CDR3 protein: CASSLGGSNYGYTF

V gene: TRBV6-2/TRBV6-3
clone size: NA
CDR3 length: 14
J gene: TRBJ2-7
D gene: NA
CDR3 DNA: TGTGCCAGCACCAAGGGGGTTTACCCCTACGAGCAGTACTTC
CDR3 protein: CASTKGVYPYEQYF

V gene: TRBV28
clone size: few
CDR3 length: 17
J gene: TRBJ2-6
D gene: NA
CDR3 DNA: TGTGCCAGCAGTTACCTACAGAGAACCTCTGGGGCCAACGTCCTGACTTTC
CDR3 protein: CASSYLQRTSGANVLTF

V gene: TRBV3-1
clone size: few
CDR3 length: 15
J gene: TRBJ2-1
D gene: NA
CDR3 DNA: TGTGCCAGCAGCCAAGGGGTAATTATCTTGAAAGAGCAGTTCTTC
CDR3 protein: CASSQGVIILKEQFF

V gene: TRBV24-1
clone size: many
CDR3 length: 11
J gene: TRBJ2-7
D gene: NA
CDR3 DNA: TGTGCCACCAGTGACCTACCGGACAGCTCCTTC
CDR3 protein: CATSDLPDSSF

V gene: TRBV5-1
clone size: few
CDR3 length: 14
J gene: TRBJ2-7
D gene: NA
CDR3 DNA: TGCGCCAGCAGCTTGTTAGCGGATACCTACGAGCAGTACTTC
CDR3 protein: CASSLLADTYEQYF

V gene: TRBV6-4
clone size: many
CDR3 length: 15
J gene: TRBJ2-1
D gene: TRBD1
CDR3 DNA: TGTGCCAGCAGTGTATTACAGGGGGCAAGAGATGAGCAGTTCTTC
CDR3 protein: CASSVLQGARDEQFF

V gene: TRBV2
clone size: few
CDR3 length: 13
J gene: TRBJ1-1
D gene: NA
CDR3 DNA: TGTGCCAGCAGCGGGGATTCGGGAACTGAAGCTTTCTTT
CDR3 protein: CASSGDSGTEAFF